This TCR beta chain is drawn from a study of regulatory T cells in long-lasting Graves disease. Study context: Persistent Graves' disease denoted over 5 years of antithyroid drugs plus positive TSH receptor antibodies.

Regarding time point: persistent/refractory GD, antithyroid drugs over 5 years with positive TRAb. PBMCs provided the RNA from which the TCR library was made. The CDR3 has 15 amino acids. The germline gives CDR1 SGDLS, CDR2 YYNGEE. V was cut by 0 bases and J by 1 base, with 10 bases left in between. Researchers made TCR beta libraries by using iRepertoire HTBI primers and running Arm-PCR on CDR3 regions. TCRdb re-called the multiplex PCR reads through MiXCR, storing one row per CDR3 protein. Here the sample spans more than 650,000 distinct CDR3 sequences, 25% to 35% being singletons. This clonotype was picked up a small number of times. Antigen specificity is unknown. Study-wide findings and caveats: TRBV28, TRBJ1-2 and TRBJ2-5 were favored in persistent disease. Persistent patients shared more public clonotypes (around 3,000) than new patients (approximately 970).

This specimen consisted of peripheral blood mononuclear cells (PBMCs), obtained when the disease was refractory, from a patient treated with antithyroid drugs. The chain joins TRBV9 to TRBJ1-1, with D unclear. The sequence was collected from a female donor with Graves disease. This chain's CDR3 is CASSVAVSGNTEAFF. In nucleotides, the CDR3 is TGTGCCAGCAGCGTAGCTGTAAGTGGGAACACTGAAGCTTTCTTT.